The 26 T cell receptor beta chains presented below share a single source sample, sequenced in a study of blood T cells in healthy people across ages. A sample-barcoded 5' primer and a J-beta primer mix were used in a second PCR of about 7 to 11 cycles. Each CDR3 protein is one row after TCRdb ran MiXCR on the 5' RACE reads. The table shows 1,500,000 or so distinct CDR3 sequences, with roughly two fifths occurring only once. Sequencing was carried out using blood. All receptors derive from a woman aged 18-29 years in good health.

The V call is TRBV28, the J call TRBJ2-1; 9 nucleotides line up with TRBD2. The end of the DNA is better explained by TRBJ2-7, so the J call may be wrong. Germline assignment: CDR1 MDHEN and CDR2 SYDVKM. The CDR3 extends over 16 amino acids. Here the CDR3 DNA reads TGTGCCAGCCGGTCCGTAAGCGGGAGGAGGTACAATGAGCAGTACTTC. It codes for CASRSVSGRRYNEQYF.

In DNA form, the CDR3 reads TGTGCCACCAGCAGAGATACCAGGACTTGGGAGACCCAGTACTTC. Translation: CATSRDTRTWETQYF. The chain carries TRBV15 and TRBJ2-5, with D possibly matching TRBD2 (5 bases). V gave up 0 bases and J gave up 5 bases, with 13 bases separating them. There are 15 residues in the CDR3. Germline CDR1 reads LNHNV; CDR2 reads YYDKDF (reference sequence).

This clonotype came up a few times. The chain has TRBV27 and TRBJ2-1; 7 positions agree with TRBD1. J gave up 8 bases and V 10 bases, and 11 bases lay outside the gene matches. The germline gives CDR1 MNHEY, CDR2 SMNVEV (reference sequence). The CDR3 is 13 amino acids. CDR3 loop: CATRQGSWDEQFF. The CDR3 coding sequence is TGTGCCACCCGACAGGGATCTTGGGATGAGCAGTTCTTC.

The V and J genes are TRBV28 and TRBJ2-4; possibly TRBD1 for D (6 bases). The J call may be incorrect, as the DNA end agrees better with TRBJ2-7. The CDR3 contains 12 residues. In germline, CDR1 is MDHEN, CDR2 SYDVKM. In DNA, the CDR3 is TGTGCCAGCAGTTGGACAGTTCACGAGCAGTACTTC. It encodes CASSWTVHEQYF.

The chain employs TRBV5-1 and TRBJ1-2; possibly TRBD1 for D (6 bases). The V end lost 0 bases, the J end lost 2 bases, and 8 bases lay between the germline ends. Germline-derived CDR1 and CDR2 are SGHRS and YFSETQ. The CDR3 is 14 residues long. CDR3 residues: CASSLETGNYGYTF. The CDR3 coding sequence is TGCGCCAGCAGCTTGGAGACAGGAAACTATGGCTACACCTTC.

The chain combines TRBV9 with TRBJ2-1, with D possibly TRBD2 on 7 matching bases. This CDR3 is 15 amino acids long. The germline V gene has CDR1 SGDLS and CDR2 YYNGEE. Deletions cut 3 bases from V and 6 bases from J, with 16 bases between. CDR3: CASSGGGGPSNEQFF. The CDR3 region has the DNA TGTGCCAGCAGCGGGGGAGGGGGGCCGTCCAATGAGCAGTTCTTC.

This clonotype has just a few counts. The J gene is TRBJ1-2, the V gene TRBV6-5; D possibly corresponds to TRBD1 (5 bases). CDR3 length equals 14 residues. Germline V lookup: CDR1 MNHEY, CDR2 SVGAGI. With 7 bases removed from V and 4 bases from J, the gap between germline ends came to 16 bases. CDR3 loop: CASTAGLQGYGYTF. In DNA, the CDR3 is TGTGCCAGCACGGCCGGGCTGCAGGGCTATGGCTACACCTTC.

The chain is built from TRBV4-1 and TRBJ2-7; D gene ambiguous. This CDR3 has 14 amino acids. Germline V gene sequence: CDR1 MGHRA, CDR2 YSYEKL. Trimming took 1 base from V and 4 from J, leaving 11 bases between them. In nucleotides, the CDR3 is TGCGCCAGCAGCCAAGCACACGGTGGGTACGAGCAGTACTTC. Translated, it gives CASSQAHGGYEQYF.

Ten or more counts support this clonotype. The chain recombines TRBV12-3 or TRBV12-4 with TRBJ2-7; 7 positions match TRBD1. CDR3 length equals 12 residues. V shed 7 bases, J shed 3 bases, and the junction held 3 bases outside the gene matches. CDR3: CASTRDSYEQYF. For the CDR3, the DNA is TGTGCCAGCACCAGGGACAGCTACGAGCAGTACTTC.

The DNA for the CDR3 is TGTGCCAGCAGCGTAGCGCCGCCCCCGAATGAGCAGTTCTTC. Translation: CASSVAPPPNEQFF. The gene calls are TRBV9 and TRBJ2-1, with D unresolved. Germline V lookup: CDR1 SGDLS, CDR2 YYNGEE. The V and J ends lost 0 bases and 7 bases respectively, with 11 bases between them. This CDR3 spans 14 amino acids.

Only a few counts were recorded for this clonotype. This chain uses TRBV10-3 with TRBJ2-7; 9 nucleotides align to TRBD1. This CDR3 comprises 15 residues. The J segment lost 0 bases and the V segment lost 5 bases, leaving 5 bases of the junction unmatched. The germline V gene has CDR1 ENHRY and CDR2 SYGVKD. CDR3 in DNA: TGTGCCATCAGTTCCGGGACAGGGAGCTCCTACGAGCAGTACTTC. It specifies CAISSGTGSSYEQYF.

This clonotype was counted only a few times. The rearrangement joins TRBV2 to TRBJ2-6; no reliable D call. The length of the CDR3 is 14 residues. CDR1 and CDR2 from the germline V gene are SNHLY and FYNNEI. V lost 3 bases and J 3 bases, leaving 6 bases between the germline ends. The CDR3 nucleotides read TGTGCCAGCAGTGACGGTCTTGGGGCCAACGTCCTGACTTTC. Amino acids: CASSDGLGANVLTF. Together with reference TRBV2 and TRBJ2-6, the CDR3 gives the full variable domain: EPEVTQTPSHQVTQMGQEVILRCVPISNHLYFYWYRQILGQKVEFLVSFYNNEISEKSEIFDDQFSVERPDGSNFTLKIRSTKLEDSAMYFCASSDGLGANVLTFGAGSRLTVL.

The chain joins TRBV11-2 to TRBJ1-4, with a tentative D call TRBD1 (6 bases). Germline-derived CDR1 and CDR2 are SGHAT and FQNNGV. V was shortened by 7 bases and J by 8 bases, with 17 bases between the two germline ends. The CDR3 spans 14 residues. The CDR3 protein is CASKGTRVVEKLFF. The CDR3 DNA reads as TGTGCCAGCAAGGGGACACGCGTGGTAGAAAAACTGTTTTTT.

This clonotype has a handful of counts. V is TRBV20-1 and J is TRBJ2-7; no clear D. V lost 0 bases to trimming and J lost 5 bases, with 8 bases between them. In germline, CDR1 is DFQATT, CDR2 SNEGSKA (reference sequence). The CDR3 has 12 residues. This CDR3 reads CSARDVRDEQYF. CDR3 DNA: TGCAGTGCTAGAGATGTCCGCGACGAGCAGTACTTC.

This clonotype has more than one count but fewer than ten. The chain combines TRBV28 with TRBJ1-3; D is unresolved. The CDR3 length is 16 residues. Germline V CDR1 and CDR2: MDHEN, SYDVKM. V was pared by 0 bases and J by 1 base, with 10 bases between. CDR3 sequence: CASSLWAGSSGNTIYF. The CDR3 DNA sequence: TGTGCCAGCAGTTTATGGGCGGGGTCGTCTGGAAACACCATATATTTT.

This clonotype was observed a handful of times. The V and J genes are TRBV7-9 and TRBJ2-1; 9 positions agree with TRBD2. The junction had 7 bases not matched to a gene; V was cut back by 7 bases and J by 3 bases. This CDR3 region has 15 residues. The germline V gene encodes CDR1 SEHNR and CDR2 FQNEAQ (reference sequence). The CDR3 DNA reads TGTGCCAGCATCCAGCGGGGGGCCCTCTACAATGAGCAGTTCTTC. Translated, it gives CASIQRGALYNEQFF.

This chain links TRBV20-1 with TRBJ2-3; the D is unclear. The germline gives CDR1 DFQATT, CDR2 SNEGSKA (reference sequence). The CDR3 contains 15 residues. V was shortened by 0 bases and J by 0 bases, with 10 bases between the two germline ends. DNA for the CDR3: TGCAGTGCTAGAGATCTGCGCAGAAGCACAGATACGCAGTATTTT. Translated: CSARDLRRSTDTQYF.

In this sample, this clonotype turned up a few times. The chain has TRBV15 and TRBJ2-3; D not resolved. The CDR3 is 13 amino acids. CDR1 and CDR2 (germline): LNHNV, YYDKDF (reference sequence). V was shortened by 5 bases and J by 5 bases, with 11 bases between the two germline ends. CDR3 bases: TGTGCCACCAGCCTGAGGTTGGGAGATACGCAGTATTTT. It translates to CATSLRLGDTQYF.

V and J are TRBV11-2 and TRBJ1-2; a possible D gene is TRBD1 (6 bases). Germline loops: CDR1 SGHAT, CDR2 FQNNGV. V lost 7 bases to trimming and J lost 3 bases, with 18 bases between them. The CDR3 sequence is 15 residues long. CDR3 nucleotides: TGTGCCAGCACCACGTCGTTGAGGGGGGACTATGGCTACACCTTC. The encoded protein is CASTTSLRGDYGYTF.

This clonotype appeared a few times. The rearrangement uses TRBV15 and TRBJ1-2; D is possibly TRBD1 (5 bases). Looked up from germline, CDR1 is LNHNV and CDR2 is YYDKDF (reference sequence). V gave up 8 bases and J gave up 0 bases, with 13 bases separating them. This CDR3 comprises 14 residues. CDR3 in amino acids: CATPVRGTNYGYTF. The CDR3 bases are TGTGCCACCCCTGTACGGGGGACTAACTATGGCTACACCTTC. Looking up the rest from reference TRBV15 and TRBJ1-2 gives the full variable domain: DAMVIQNPRYQVTQFGKPVTLSCSQTLNHNVMYWYQQKSSQAPKLLFHYYDKDFNNEADTPDNFQSRRPNTSFCFLDIRSPGLGDTAMYLCATPVRGTNYGYTFGSGTRLTVV.

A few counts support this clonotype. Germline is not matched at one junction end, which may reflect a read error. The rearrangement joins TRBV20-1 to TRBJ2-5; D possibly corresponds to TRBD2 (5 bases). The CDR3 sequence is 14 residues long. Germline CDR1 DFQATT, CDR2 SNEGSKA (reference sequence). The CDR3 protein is CSARVRLPQETQYF. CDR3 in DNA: TGTAGTGCTAGAGTGCGACTACCTCAAGAGACCCAGTACTTC.

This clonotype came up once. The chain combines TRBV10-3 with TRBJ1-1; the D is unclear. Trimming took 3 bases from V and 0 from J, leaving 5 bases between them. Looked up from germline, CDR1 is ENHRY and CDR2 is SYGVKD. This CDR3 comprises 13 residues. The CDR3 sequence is CAISDQMNTEAFF. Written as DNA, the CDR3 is TGTGCCATCAGTGACCAGATGAACACTGAAGCTTTCTTT.

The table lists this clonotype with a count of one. The CDR3 spells CASRADRSNTGELFF. CDR3 nucleotides: TGTGCCAGCCGAGCGGACAGATCGAACACCGGGGAGCTGTTTTTT. The rearrangement joins TRBV6-5 to TRBJ2-2, with a possible D match to TRBD1 (6 bases). This CDR3 is 15 amino acids long. Between the trimmed V and J ends, which lost 8 bases and 0 bases, there was a span of 13 bases. Germline V gene data show CDR1 as MNHEY and CDR2 as SVGAGI.

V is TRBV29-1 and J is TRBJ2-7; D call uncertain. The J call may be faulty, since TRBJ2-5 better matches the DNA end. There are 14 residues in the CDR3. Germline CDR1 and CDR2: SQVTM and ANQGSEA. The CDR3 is CSVGPPERGETQYF. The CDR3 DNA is TGCAGCGTTGGACCCCCAGAGAGAGGAGAGACCCAGTACTTC.

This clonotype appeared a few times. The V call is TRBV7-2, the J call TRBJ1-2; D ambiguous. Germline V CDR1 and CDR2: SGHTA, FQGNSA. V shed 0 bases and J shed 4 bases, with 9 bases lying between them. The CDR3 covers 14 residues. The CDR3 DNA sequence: TGTGCCAGCAGCTTAGCGACGGGGTTCTATGGCTACACCTTC. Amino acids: CASSLATGFYGYTF.

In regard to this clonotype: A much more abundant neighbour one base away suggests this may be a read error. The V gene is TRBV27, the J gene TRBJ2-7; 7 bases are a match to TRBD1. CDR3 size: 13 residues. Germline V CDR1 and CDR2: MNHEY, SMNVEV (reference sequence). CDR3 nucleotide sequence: TGTGCCAGCAGTCTGGACAGGTTCTACGGGCAGTACTTC. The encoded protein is CASSLDRFYGQYF.